This is a list of T cell receptor beta chains from one sample in a study of radiotherapy plus CTLA-4 blockade in lung cancer. Profiling relied on immunoSEQ multiplex PCR, and the TCRdb table lists in-frame clones only, not all of them. The sample includes 20,000 to 25,000 clones, around 70% of them seen just once. The sequencing here drew on peripheral blood, taken from a patient treated with radiotherapy plus ipilimumab. Receptors originate from a human donor with non-small cell lung cancer who had stable disease on radiotherapy plus ipilimumab. The CDR3 runs from the conserved cysteine through the conserved F or W. Each record gives: V gene, D gene, clone size, J gene, CDR3 protein, CDR3 DNA. D genes are given only for firm matches. Size is omitted from some rows. Given values are once, few, many or a class for expanded clones.

TRBV6-1	TRBD1	NA	TRBJ2-5	CASTQGAGLQETQYF	TGTGCCAGCACCCAGGGGGCAGGGCTCCAAGAGACCCAGTACTTC
TRBV7-2	TRBD2	NA	TRBJ2-7	CASSSLAGEMQEQYF	TGTGCCAGCAGCTCACTAGCGGGAGAGATGCAGGAGCAGTACTTC
TRBV4-2	TRBD2	NA	TRBJ2-1	CASSPETSGPYNEQFF	TGTGCCAGCAGCCCAGAGACTAGCGGACCCTACAATGAGCAGTTCTTC
TRBV28	TRBD2	NA	TRBJ2-7	CASSPGTSGRAGLQYF	TGTGCCAGCAGTCCTGGGACTAGCGGGAGGGCCGGCTTGCAGTACTTC
TRBV29-1	NA	NA	TRBJ1-5	CSLKGPPGGSNQPQHF	TGCAGCTTAAAGGGCCCACCCGGCGGTAGCAATCAGCCCCAGCATTTT
TRBV28	TRBD2	NA	TRBJ2-2	CASSLYIAGSNTGELFF	TGTGCCAGCAGTCTGTATATAGCGGGTTCGAACACCGGGGAGCTGTTTTTT
TRBV7-8	TRBD2	NA	TRBJ2-2	CASSAFQGGVFF	TGTGCCAGCAGCGCGTTTCAGGGAGGGGTGTTTTTT
TRBV28	TRBD2	NA	TRBJ2-1	CASRGQRDSIEQFF	TGTGCCAGCAGAGGGCAGCGGGACTCTATTGAGCAGTTCTTC
TRBV6-5	NA	NA	TRBJ2-1	CASSPQQGFNEQFF	TGTGCCAGCAGCCCCCAACAGGGTTTCAATGAGCAGTTCTTC
TRBV5-6	TRBD2	NA	TRBJ2-2	CASSESLAGNTRELFF	TGTGCCAGCAGCGAAAGCCTAGCGGGGAACACCAGGGAGCTGTTTTTT
TRBV5-1	NA	NA	TRBJ1-1	CASSLRWDTEAFF	TGCGCCAGCAGCTTGCGATGGGATACTGAAGCTTTCTTT
TRBV6-1	NA	NA	TRBJ1-1	CASSEMAREAFF	TGTGCCAGCAGTGAGATGGCTCGGGAAGCTTTCTTT
TRBV6-4	NA	NA	TRBJ1-2	CASISYGYTF	TGTGCCAGCATCAGCTATGGCTACACCTTC
TRBV5-1	NA	NA	TRBJ2-7	CASSLFTGLYEQYF	TGCGCCAGCAGCTTGTTTACAGGATTATACGAGCAGTACTTC
TRBV29-1	TRBD1	NA	TRBJ1-5	CSDTRRTGRSNQPQHF	TGCAGCGACACGCGCCGGACAGGTCGAAGCAATCAGCCCCAGCATTTT
TRBV10-3	TRBD2	NA	TRBJ2-1	CATLPRLAGTYNEQFF	TGTGCCACCCTCCCGCGACTAGCGGGGACATACAATGAGCAGTTCTTC
TRBV19	NA	NA	TRBJ1-5	CASSGYQNPDQPQHF	TGTGCCAGTAGTGGCTACCAGAACCCGGATCAGCCCCAGCATTTT
TRBV19	NA	few	TRBJ1-2	CASSFPGTPVNYGYTF	TGTGCCAGTAGTTTTCCCGGGACACCCGTTAACTATGGCTACACCTTC
TRBV9	NA	NA	TRBJ2-7	CASSVGAYTEQYF	TGTGCCAGCAGCGTAGGTGCCTATACCGAGCAGTACTTC
TRBV7-2	NA	NA	TRBJ2-5	CASSLAPTNQETQYF	TGTGCCAGCAGCTTAGCTCCCACAAACCAAGAGACCCAGTACTTC
TRBV5-1	TRBD1	NA	TRBJ2-3	CASSSFVPGQGITDTQYF	TGCGCCAGCAGCTCATTCGTCCCGGGACAGGGAATCACAGATACGCAGTATTTT
TRBV10-3	NA	NA	TRBJ2-5	CAISDPLVGQETQYF	TGTGCCATCAGTGACCCACTAGTGGGGCAAGAGACCCAGTACTTC
TRBV18	TRBD1	few	TRBJ2-7	CASSRDRDQEQYF	TGTGCCAGCTCACGCGACAGGGATCAAGAGCAGTACTTC
TRBV11-2	TRBD1	NA	TRBJ2-1	CASSLLGQGNDEQFF	TGTGCCAGCAGCTTACTTGGACAGGGGAACGATGAGCAGTTCTTC
TRBV27	TRBD1	few	TRBJ2-6	CASSLFGTARSGANVLTF	TGTGCCAGCAGTTTATTTGGGACAGCCCGCTCTGGGGCCAACGTCCTGACTTTC
TRBV9	TRBD1	few	TRBJ2-1	CASSVVTGGNEQFF	TGTGCCAGCAGCGTAGTAACAGGGGGCAATGAGCAGTTCTTC